This note documents a single T cell receptor (beta chain) sequence. This sample is drawn from a study of blood T cell repertoires in COVID-19. About the research overall: From T cells, B-cell-depleted T cells, or PBMCs came the material, which was cDNA or gDNA.

This CDR3 spans 15 amino acids. Per the germline V gene, CDR1 is MGHRA and CDR2 is YSYEKL. Between the trimmed V and J ends, which lost 0 bases and 6 bases, there was a span of 11 bases. The data were produced by immunoSEQ multiplex PCR, yet TCRdb's version contains in-frame clones alone and is incomplete. The sample has fewer than 350,000 clones; around 89% are singletons. Specimen: peripheral blood. This chain links TRBV4-1 with TRBJ2-2; D not resolved. This TCR derives from a woman aged 30 to 39 with COVID-19, enrolled during active disease. The CDR3 protein is CASSQDAGPAGELFF. CDR3 in DNA: TGCGCCAGCAGCCAAGATGCAGGTCCGGCCGGGGAGCTGTTTTTT.